This TCR beta chain was identified during a study of blood T cell repertoires in COVID-19. The wider study: T cells, B-cell-depleted T cells, or PBMCs supplied cDNA or gDNA.

The CDR3 extends over 16 amino acids. V was trimmed by 6 bases and J by 1 base, leaving 19 bases between them. CDR1 and CDR2 (germline): SGHRS, YFSETQ. In the original workflow: Reference gene primer amplification yielded estimated nucleated cell counts. Using immunoSEQ multiplex PCR, the repertoire was profiled, and TCRdb retains in-frame clones only, with some absent. V and J calls plus clone size are reproduced from that table; the DNA served to infer D and trimming. This sample has 150,000 to 200,000 clones, with just over 85% found just once. The chain uses TRBV5-1 and TRBJ1-1; unclear D gene. The sequence derives from a man in his fifties or sixties with active or convalescent COVID-19. The sequencing input was peripheral blood. The CDR3 loop is CASTSGGSNANTEAFF. The DNA for the CDR3 is TGCGCCAGCACCTCGGGTGGGTCCAACGCGAACACTGAAGCTTTCTTT.